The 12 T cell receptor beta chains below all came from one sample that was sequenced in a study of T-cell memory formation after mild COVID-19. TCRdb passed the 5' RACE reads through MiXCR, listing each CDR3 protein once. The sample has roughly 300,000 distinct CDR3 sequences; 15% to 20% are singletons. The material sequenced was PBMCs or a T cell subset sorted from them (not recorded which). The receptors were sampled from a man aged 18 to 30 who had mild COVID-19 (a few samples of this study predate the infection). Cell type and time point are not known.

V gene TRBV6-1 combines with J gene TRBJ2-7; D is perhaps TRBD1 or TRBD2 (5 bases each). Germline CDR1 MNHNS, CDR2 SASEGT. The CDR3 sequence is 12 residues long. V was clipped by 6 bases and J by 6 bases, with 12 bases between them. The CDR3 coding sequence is TGTGCCAGCAGGCCGGGACGGGGCGAGCAGTACGTC. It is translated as CASRPGRGEQYV.

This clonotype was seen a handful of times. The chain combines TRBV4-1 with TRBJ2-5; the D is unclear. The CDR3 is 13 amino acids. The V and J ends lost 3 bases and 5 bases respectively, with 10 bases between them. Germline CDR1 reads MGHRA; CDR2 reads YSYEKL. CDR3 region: CASSQGIRETQYF. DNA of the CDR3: TGCGCCAGCAGCCAGGGAATTCGGGAGACCCAGTACTTC.

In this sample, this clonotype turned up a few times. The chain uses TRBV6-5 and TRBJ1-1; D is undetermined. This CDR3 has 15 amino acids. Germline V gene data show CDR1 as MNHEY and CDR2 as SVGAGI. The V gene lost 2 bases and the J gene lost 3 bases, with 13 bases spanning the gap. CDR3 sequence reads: CASSYGMVWDTEAFF. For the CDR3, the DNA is TGTGCCAGCAGTTACGGGATGGTATGGGACACTGAAGCTTTCTTT.

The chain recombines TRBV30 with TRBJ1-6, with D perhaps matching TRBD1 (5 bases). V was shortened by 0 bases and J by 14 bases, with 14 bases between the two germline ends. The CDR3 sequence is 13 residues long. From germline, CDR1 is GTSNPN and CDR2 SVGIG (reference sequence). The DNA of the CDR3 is TGTGCCTGGAGTGTTGGTGGGGGAGTGGCCCTCCACTTT. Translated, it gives CAWSVGGGVALHF.

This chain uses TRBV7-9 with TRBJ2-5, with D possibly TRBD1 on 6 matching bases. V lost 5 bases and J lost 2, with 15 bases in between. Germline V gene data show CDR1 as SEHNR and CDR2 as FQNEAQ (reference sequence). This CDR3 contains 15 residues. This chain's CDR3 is CASSASQGTQETQYF. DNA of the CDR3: TGTGCCAGCAGCGCGTCACAGGGAACGCAAGAGACCCAGTACTTC. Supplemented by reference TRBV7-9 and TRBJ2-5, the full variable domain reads DTGVSQNPRHKITKRGQNVTFRCDPISEHNRLYWYRQTLGQGPEFLTYFQNEAQLEKSRLLSDRFSAERPKGSFSTLEIQRTEQGDSAMYLCASSASQGTQETQYFGPGTRLLVL.

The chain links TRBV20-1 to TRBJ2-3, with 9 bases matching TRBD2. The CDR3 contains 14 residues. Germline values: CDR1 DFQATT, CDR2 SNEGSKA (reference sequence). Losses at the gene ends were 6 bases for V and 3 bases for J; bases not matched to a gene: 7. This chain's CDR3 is CSALTRGGTDTQYF. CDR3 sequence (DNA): TGCAGTGCCTTAACGCGGGGGGGGACAGATACGCAGTATTTT.

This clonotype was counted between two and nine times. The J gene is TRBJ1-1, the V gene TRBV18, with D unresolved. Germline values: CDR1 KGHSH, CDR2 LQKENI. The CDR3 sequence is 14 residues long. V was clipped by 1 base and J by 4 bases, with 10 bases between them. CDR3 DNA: TGTGCCAGCTCACCACGGCAGGTCGGCACTGAAGCTTTCTTT. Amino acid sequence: CASSPRQVGTEAFF.

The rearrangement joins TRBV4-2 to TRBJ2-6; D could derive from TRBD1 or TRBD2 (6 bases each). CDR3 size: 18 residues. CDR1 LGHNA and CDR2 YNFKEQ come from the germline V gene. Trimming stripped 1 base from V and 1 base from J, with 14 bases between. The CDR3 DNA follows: TGTGCCAGCAGCCAAGTTTCGGGGGCGACTTCTGGGGCCAACGTCCTGACTTTC. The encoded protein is CASSQVSGATSGANVLTF.

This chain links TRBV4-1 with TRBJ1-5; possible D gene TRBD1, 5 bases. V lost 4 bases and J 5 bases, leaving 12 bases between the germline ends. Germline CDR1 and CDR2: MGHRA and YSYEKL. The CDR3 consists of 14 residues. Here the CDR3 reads CASSPNSGDQPQHF. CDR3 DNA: TGCGCCAGCAGCCCCAATTCGGGGGATCAGCCCCAGCATTTT.

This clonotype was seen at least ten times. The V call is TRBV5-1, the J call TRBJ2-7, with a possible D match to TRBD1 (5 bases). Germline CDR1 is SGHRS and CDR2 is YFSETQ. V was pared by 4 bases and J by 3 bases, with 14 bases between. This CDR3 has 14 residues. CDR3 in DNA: TGCGCCAGCAGCCCTGGGGCGGAAGGCTACGAGCAGTACTTC. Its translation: CASSPGAEGYEQYF.

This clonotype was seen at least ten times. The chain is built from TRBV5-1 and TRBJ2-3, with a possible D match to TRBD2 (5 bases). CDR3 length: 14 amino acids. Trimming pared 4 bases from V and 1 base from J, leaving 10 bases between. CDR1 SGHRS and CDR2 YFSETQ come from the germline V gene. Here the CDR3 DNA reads TGCGCCAGCAGCGCGGGTCGGGGCACAGATACGCAGTATTTT. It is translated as CASSAGRGTDTQYF. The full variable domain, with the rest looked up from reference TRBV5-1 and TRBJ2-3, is KAGVTQTPRYLIKTRGQQVTLSCSPISGHRSVSWYQQTPGQGLQFLFEYFSETQRNKGNFPGRFSGRQFSNSRSEMNVSTLELGDSALYLCASSAGRGTDTQYFGPGTRLTVL.

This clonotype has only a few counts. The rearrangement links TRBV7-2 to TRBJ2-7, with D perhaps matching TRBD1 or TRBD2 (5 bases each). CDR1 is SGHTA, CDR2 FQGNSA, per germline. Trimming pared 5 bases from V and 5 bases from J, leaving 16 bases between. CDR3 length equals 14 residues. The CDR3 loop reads CASSLWSEGHEQYF. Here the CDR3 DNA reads TGTGCCAGCAGCCTCTGGTCCGAGGGGCACGAGCAGTACTTC.